This TCR beta chain was profiled in a study of blood T cell repertoires in COVID-19 (dated by TCRdb to 2018 to 2021). At the level of the whole study: Collaborator samples came from the United States, Italy and Spain and covered acute and convalescent phases of COVID-19. Where HLA class I and class II types were available, the types were taken from metadata supplied by the sample provider, not from assay-based typing. The repertoires were released in a freely available public database meant as a resource for research on the immune response to SARS-CoV-2. The dataset comprised deeply sampled blood TCRbeta repertoires from subjects exposed to, actively infected with, or recovered from COVID-19. The sample metadata nearly always contained a de-identified subject ID, COVID-19 status, age in years and sex. The samples were drawn from two sources: the first 160 participants of the ongoing ImmuneRACE study, and 950 to 1,500 subjects contributed by 6 global collaborators. The material from the prospective study consisted of cDNA or gDNA derived from T cells, B-cell-depleted T cells, or PBMCs. The paper as a whole reports these results and caveats: The amount of clinical and demographic metadata varied by source and participant and was provided uncurated.

Another Seattle source contributed samples from volunteer blood donors who had recovered from COVID-19. Whole blood was collected in K2EDTA tubes by collaborating institutions according to the institutions' own protocols. For TCRbeta analysis, collaborators shipped samples as frozen whole blood, isolated PBMCs, or DNA extracted from either of those sample types. On this clone: Its antigen is not yet known. Within one base of it there is no much larger clone, and no base qualities were kept.

The CDR3 contains 15 residues, cysteine and phenylalanine counted. The DNA shown is the 45-base CDR3, in frame from base 1. CDR1 and CDR2 are read off the germline V gene (reference sequence) as PRHDT and FYEKMQ. After removal of 3 bases from V and 8 bases from J, the junction retains 11 bases not matched to a gene. The immunoSEQ Assay, a bias-controlled multiplex PCR, was used to amplify TCRbeta CDR3 regions from genomic DNA. The original pipeline was this. The number of nucleated cells in each sample was estimated from the amplification of reference gene primers within the assay. Sequence reads were collapsed and filtered to measure the absolute abundance of every unique TCRbeta CDR3 rearrangement. For each sample, productive Simpson clonality was calculated as the square root of Simpson's diversity index across productive rearrangements. TCRdb stores this immuneACCESS table with in-frame sequences only. Part of the clones is absent; in the studies checked, under half of the shortfall reflects unresolved V genes, and no reason is known for the rest. The D gene and trimming were derived from the DNA, and the V and J assignments and clone size from that table. The sample table lists about 250,000 clones, nearly 90% of them with a count of one. Around 4.6% of the sample lies in the top ten.

The material sequenced was peripheral blood. This sequence was found in a woman between 35 and 50 years old who had recovered from COVID-19. This chain joins TRBV13 to TRBJ1-2, and 8 junctional nucleotides match TRBD1. DNA sequence: TGTGCCAGCAGCTTCTACAGGGGGGAGGTGTTCGGCTACACCTTC. Translated, it gives CASSFYRGEVFGYTF.